This TCR beta chain was recovered during a study of CD8+ T cells in alopecia areata. The overall study: A regimen of oral tofacitinib, 5 to 10 mg twice daily, was given to treated patients.

The CDR3 has 14 residues. With 0 bases removed from V and 5 bases from J, the gap between germline ends came to 12 bases. From germline, CDR1 is SGHRS and CDR2 YFSETQ. Lesional scalp tissue (obtained by punch biopsy) and peripheral blood were collected from alopecia areata patients. Extraction of RNA preceded its reverse transcription into cDNA, which served as the sequencing template. Profiling relied on immunoSEQ multiplex PCR, and the TCRdb table lists in-frame clones only, not all of them. The sample records about 150,000 clones, 50% to 65% being singletons. This specimen consisted of CD8+ T cells sorted from blood, obtained at week 0. The clonotype originates from a human donor with alopecia areata. J is TRBJ2-7 and V is TRBV5-1, with no clear D. Here the CDR3 DNA reads TGCGCCAGCAGCTTGGGCGCCAGAGAGGACGAGCAGTACTTC. Amino acids: CASSLGAREDEQYF.